A single sample is the source of the 32 T cell receptor beta chains below, sequenced in a study of T cells after yellow fever vaccination. MiXCR, applied by TCRdb to the 5' RACE reads, yields one record per CDR3 protein. The sample includes hundreds of thousands of distinct CDR3 sequences, approximately 13% of them seen just once. The sample was PBMCs, taken on the day of the yellow fever booster vaccination. All receptors derive from a man aged 30-40 years who received the YFV17D yellow fever vaccine.

This clonotype showed up just a few times. This rearrangement joins TRBV9 to TRBJ2-2; D gene uncertain. The CDR3 is 14 residues long. The ends were cut back, 0 bases at V and 4 bases at J, with 7 bases in the middle. Germline-derived CDR1 and CDR2 are SGDLS and YYNGEE. The CDR3 loop is CASSVDGPTGELFF. DNA of the CDR3: TGTGCCAGCAGCGTAGATGGACCCACCGGGGAGCTGTTTTTT.

This clonotype occurred a few times. The chain couples TRBV6-2 or TRBV6-3 to TRBJ2-2; D may be TRBD1 (5 bases). Looked up from germline, CDR1 is MNHEY and CDR2 is SVGEGT. The CDR3 spans 15 residues. The V and J ends lost 4 bases and 6 bases respectively, with 15 bases between them. The CDR3 sequence is CASSFRAIHSGELFF. The CDR3, as DNA: TGTGCCAGCAGTTTCAGGGCTATCCACTCCGGGGAGCTGTTTTTT.

This clonotype was seen a few times. This chain uses TRBV20-1 with TRBJ2-7; possibly TRBD2 for D (5 bases). The CDR3 covers 12 residues. Trimming took off 6 bases at V and 2 bases at J, with 11 bases between the two ends. The germline V gene encodes CDR1 DFQATT and CDR2 SNEGSKA (reference sequence). CDR3 DNA: TGCAGTGCAACCGGACTCGCCTACGAGCAGTACTTC. Residues: CSATGLAYEQYF.

The sample holds a few counts of this clonotype. The V and J genes are TRBV7-2 and TRBJ2-7, with TRBD1 as a possible D gene (5 bases). This CDR3 contains 15 residues. Trimming stripped 5 bases from V and 7 bases from J, with 21 bases between. Germline lookup yields CDR1 SGHTA and CDR2 FQGNSA. The CDR3 DNA follows: TGTGCCAGCAGCACCCAGGTCCAGGGCTCAGGGGAGCAGTACTTC. Amino acids: CASSTQVQGSGEQYF.

The CDR3 sequence: CASSPRSHGFEAFF. In nucleotides, the CDR3 is TGTGCCAGCAGTCCCCGGTCCCACGGGTTTGAAGCTTTCTTT. V and J are TRBV25-1 and TRBJ1-1; D is uncertain. The CDR3 has 14 amino acids. V was cut by 5 bases and J by 7 bases, with 17 bases left in between. Germline V CDR1 and CDR2: MGHDK, SYGVNS.

This chain joins TRBV2 and TRBJ2-5, with D possibly called TRBD1 or TRBD2 (5 bases each). Trimming pared 8 bases from V and 2 bases from J, leaving 9 bases between. The CDR3 extends over 12 amino acids. Germline CDR1 is SNHLY and CDR2 is FYNNEI. The DNA for the CDR3 is TGTGCCAGCGGGGGTGGGCAAGAGACCCAGTACTTC. It yields the protein CASGGGQETQYF.

This clonotype was seen a handful of times. The chain combines TRBV29-1 with TRBJ2-3, with unresolved D. V dropped 7 bases and J dropped 2 bases, with 4 bases sitting between them. This CDR3 is built from 10 residues. Per germline, CDR1 SQVTM and CDR2 ANQGSEA. In DNA, the CDR3 is TGCAGCGGCGACACAGATACGCAGTATTTT. It encodes CSGDTDTQYF.

The chain recombines TRBV20-1 with TRBJ2-3, with D possibly being TRBD2 (5 bases). Germline V gene lookup returns CDR1 DFQATT and CDR2 SNEGSKA (reference sequence). V lost 6 bases to trimming and J lost 5 bases, with 9 bases between them. The CDR3 length is 11 residues. CDR3 DNA sequence: TGCAGTGCCGGGGAGTTAGATACGCAGTATTTT. This codes for CSAGELDTQYF.

This clonotype appeared a single time. Compared with germline, one end of the junction differs, possibly owing to a read error. This chain connects TRBV11-2 to TRBJ2-7; 7 bases map to TRBD2. Germline CDR1 and CDR2: SGHAT and FQNNGV. The CDR3 sequence is 15 residues long. DNA for the CDR3: TGTGCCAGCAGCTTGGGGTCTAGCGGAACCTACGAGCAGTGCTTC. It is translated as CASSLGSSGTYEQCF. The full variable domain, in which reference TRBV11-2 and TRBJ2-7 provide the parts outside the CDR3, is EAGVAQSPRYKIIEKRQSVAFWCNPISGHATLYWYQQILGQGPKLLIQFQNNGVVDDSQLPKDRFSAERLKGVDSTLKIQPAKLEDSAVYLCASSLGSSGTYEQCFGPGTRLTVT.

This clonotype turned up a few times. The genes are TRBV6-2 or TRBV6-3 and TRBJ1-1; D gene uncertain. CDR3 size: 15 residues. The germline V gene encodes CDR1 MNHEY and CDR2 SVGEGT. The V end lost 5 bases, the J end lost 5 bases, and 18 bases lay between the germline ends. The CDR3 reads CASSGLPVVRTEAFF. The DNA of the CDR3 is TGTGCCAGCAGTGGCCTCCCGGTTGTTAGGACTGAAGCTTTCTTT.

CDR3 sequence reads: CASTGPGGTYNEQFF. In nucleotides, the CDR3 is TGTGCCAGCACCGGGCCTGGGGGGACCTACAATGAGCAGTTCTTC. The chain links TRBV12-3 or TRBV12-4 to TRBJ2-1; D possibly corresponds to TRBD2 (6 bases). The CDR3 consists of 15 residues. The V end was cut by 7 bases, the J end by 2 bases, with 15 bases between.

V gene TRBV27 combines with J gene TRBJ1-6; 7 bases align to TRBD1. The CDR3 is 13 residues long. V lost 6 bases, J lost 8 bases, and 4 bases stayed unmatched. Germline loops: CDR1 MNHEY, CDR2 SMNVEV (reference sequence). Written as DNA, the CDR3 is TGTGCCAGCAGCAGGGGGTTCGATTCACCCCTCCACTTT. Amino acids: CASSRGFDSPLHF.

This clonotype was detected a few times. The CDR3 region has the DNA TGCGCCAGCAGTATCGGTGACTGCCCGTACGAGCAGTACTTC. It specifies CASSIGDCPYEQYF. This chain uses TRBV23-1 with TRBJ2-7; the D is unclear. TRBV23-1 is reported as an ORF; its role is uncertain. Trimming took 5 bases from V and 4 from J, leaving 15 bases between them. The CDR3 spans 14 residues.

In this sample, this clonotype turned up many times. This chain joins TRBV7-9 and TRBJ2-1; 10 bases are a match to TRBD1. The CDR3 covers 15 residues. V shed 4 bases, J shed 2 bases, and the junction held 2 bases outside the gene matches. In germline, CDR1 is SEHNR, CDR2 FQNEAQ (reference sequence). This chain's CDR3 is CASSSGQGTYNEQFF. CDR3 nucleotide sequence: TGTGCCAGCAGCTCGGGACAGGGGACCTACAATGAGCAGTTCTTC.

The chain recombines TRBV14 with TRBJ2-2, with 10 bases that match TRBD1. J lost 7 bases, V lost 4 bases, and 3 bases had no gene match. The CDR3 consists of 14 residues. Germline CDR1 SGHDN, CDR2 FVKESK. CDR3 protein: CASSRDRGGGELFF. CDR3 sequence (DNA): TGTGCCAGCAGCCGGGACAGGGGTGGCGGGGAGCTGTTTTTT. Complete variable domain (other parts from reference TRBV14 and TRBJ2-2): EAGVTQFPSHSVIEKGQTVTLRCDPISGHDNLYWYRRVMGKEIKFLLHFVKESKQDESGMPNNRFLAERTGGTYSTLKVQPAELEDSGVYFCASSRDRGGGELFFGEGSRLTVL.

This clonotype has just one count. The chain is built from TRBV2 and TRBJ2-5; D is perhaps TRBD2 (5 bases). Germline V gene lookup returns CDR1 SNHLY and CDR2 FYNNEI. The CDR3 sequence is 13 residues long. Deletions cut 5 bases from V and 2 bases from J, with 9 bases between. This CDR3 is CASSFDYQETQYF. For the CDR3, the DNA is TGTGCCAGCAGTTTTGACTATCAAGAGACCCAGTACTTC.

The rearrangement joins TRBV5-1 to TRBJ2-3; a possible D gene is TRBD2 (5 bases). CDR1 and CDR2 from the germline V gene are SGHRS and YFSETQ. Deletions cut 6 bases from V and 2 bases from J, with 13 bases between. This CDR3 spans 14 amino acids. The CDR3 DNA is TGCGCCAGCAAGGTAGCGCAGAACACAGATACGCAGTATTTT. This gives the protein CASKVAQNTDTQYF.

This clonotype showed up many times. The chain carries TRBV20-1 and TRBJ2-1; 10 bases are a match to TRBD2. CDR1 and CDR2 from the germline V gene are DFQATT and SNEGSKA (reference sequence). There are 14 residues in the CDR3. J gave up 9 bases and V 3 bases, and 8 bases lay outside the gene matches. CDR3 nucleotides: TGCAGTGCTAGTTCTAGCGGGAGTACGGGTGAGCAGTTCTTC. Translation gives CSASSSGSTGEQFF.

This chain uses TRBV5-1 with TRBJ2-5; 9 bases map to TRBD2. Per the germline V gene, CDR1 is SGHRS and CDR2 is YFSETQ. V dropped 0 bases and J dropped 5; count of bases not matched to a gene: 11. This CDR3 region has 17 residues. The CDR3 reads CASSLVGTSRHEETQYF. In DNA, the CDR3 is TGCGCCAGCAGCTTGGTGGGGACTAGCCGTCACGAGGAGACCCAGTACTTC.

The V and J genes are TRBV4-3 and TRBJ2-1; 11 bases agree with TRBD2. The CDR3 is made up of 18 amino acids. J gave up 0 bases and V 1 base, and 5 bases lay outside the gene matches. Germline V gives CDR1 LGHNA, CDR2 YSLEER. CDR3 amino acids: CASSQALAGGFSYNEQFF. The CDR3 DNA is TGCGCCAGCAGCCAAGCTCTAGCGGGAGGTTTCTCCTACAATGAGCAGTTCTTC.

Regarding this clonotype: A read error is possible here, since a much larger clone lies one base away. The chain is built from TRBV20-1 and TRBJ2-7, with no clear D. V was cut by 4 bases and J by 0 bases, with 4 bases left in between. CDR1 DFQATT and CDR2 SNEGSKA come from the germline V gene (reference sequence). This CDR3 spans 11 amino acids. The CDR3 region is CSATVSYEQYF. In DNA, the CDR3 is TGCAGTGCTACAGTCTCCTACGAGCAGTACTTC.

The chain joins TRBV20-1 to TRBJ2-2, with 9 bases matching TRBD2. The CDR3 is 14 residues long. Germline CDR1 reads DFQATT; CDR2 reads SNEGSKA (reference sequence). V was clipped by 6 bases and J by 7 bases; unmatched bases: 9. The CDR3 is CSAAGTSLGGELFF. The CDR3, as DNA: TGCAGTGCCGCCGGGACTAGCTTAGGCGGGGAGCTGTTTTTT.

The chain joins TRBV12-3 or TRBV12-4 to TRBJ2-7; D is unresolved. CDR3 length: 12 residues. Trimming removed 4 bases from V and 5 bases from J, with 9 bases in between. The CDR3 DNA reads as TGTGCCAGCAGTTACCGTACAGACGAGCAGTACTTC. The encoded protein is CASSYRTDEQYF.

The CDR3: CASLRAPGPSYNEQFF. The CDR3 DNA reads TGCGCCAGCCTCCGGGCCCCAGGCCCCTCCTACAATGAGCAGTTCTTC. This rearrangement joins TRBV5-1 to TRBJ2-1; D call uncertain. Germline V gene data show CDR1 as SGHRS and CDR2 as YFSETQ. The ends were cut back, 7 bases at V and 0 bases at J, with 17 bases in the middle. The CDR3 totals 16 residues.

The table lists this clonotype with a few counts. This sequence joins TRBV29-1 and TRBJ1-2; D remains ambiguous. This CDR3 region has 9 residues. Trimming cost V 4 bases and J 8 bases, with 5 bases left between them. Per the germline V gene, CDR1 is SQVTM and CDR2 is ANQGSEA. This CDR3 reads CSVGVGYTF. For the CDR3, the DNA is TGCAGCGTTGGTGTGGGCTACACCTTC.

This clonotype was detected ten times or more. The V and J genes are TRBV9 and TRBJ2-1; D remains ambiguous. The CDR3 totals 15 residues. The germline V and J ends were trimmed by 3 bases and 8 bases, with 18 bases remaining between them. Germline V lookup: CDR1 SGDLS, CDR2 YYNGEE. The CDR3 protein is CASSEGAGLGYEQFF. Written as DNA, the CDR3 is TGTGCCAGCAGCGAGGGTGCCGGGCTGGGGTATGAGCAGTTCTTC.

The chain recombines TRBV27 with TRBJ1-1; tentative D call: TRBD1 (5 bases). Germline V CDR1 and CDR2: MNHEY, SMNVEV (reference sequence). This CDR3 has 15 residues. Trimming shortened V by 6 bases and J by 10 bases, and 24 bases separated the two germline ends. CDR3 amino acids: CASRPRGDIANRAFF. For the CDR3, the DNA is TGTGCCAGCAGACCGCGGGGGGATATTGCAAATCGAGCTTTCTTT.

The chain recombines TRBV20-1 with TRBJ2-7; 11 nucleotides line up with TRBD1. With V trimmed by 1 base and J by 6 bases, 17 bases remained unmatched. Germline V lookup: CDR1 DFQATT, CDR2 SNEGSKA (reference sequence). This CDR3 has 18 amino acids. CDR3 residues: CSARAPINRDRGYGEQYF. CDR3 in DNA: TGCAGTGCTAGAGCTCCCATAAACCGGGACAGGGGGTATGGCGAGCAGTACTTC.

This clonotype was recorded at least ten times. The chain carries TRBV7-9 and TRBJ2-5, with D maybe TRBD2 (6 bases). The CDR3 totals 13 residues. Germline CDR1 reads SEHNR; CDR2 reads FQNEAQ (reference sequence). Trimming stripped 1 base from V and 4 bases from J, with 7 bases between. The CDR3 protein is CASSLVGGETQYF. CDR3 nucleotides: TGTGCCAGCAGCTTAGTGGGGGGAGAGACCCAGTACTTC.

This clonotype was seen repeatedly, ten times or more. The genes are TRBV5-1 and TRBJ2-5, with D tentatively TRBD1 (5 bases). Trimming took 5 bases from V and 5 from J, leaving 7 bases between them. Germline CDR1 and CDR2: SGHRS and YFSETQ. The CDR3 extends over 11 amino acids. This chain's CDR3 is CASRTAETQYF. The CDR3 DNA reads as TGCGCCAGCAGGACAGCGGAGACCCAGTACTTC.

The V gene is TRBV27, the J gene TRBJ2-1; unclear D gene. Germline loops: CDR1 MNHEY, CDR2 SMNVEV (reference sequence). The CDR3 sequence is 11 residues long. Trimming cost V 10 bases and J 9 bases, with 13 bases left between them. CDR3 residues: CAISYGTEQFF. The CDR3 nucleotides read TGTGCCATCTCTTATGGTACTGAGCAGTTCTTC.

This clonotype was detected a few times. This sequence joins TRBV9 and TRBJ2-5; 12 bases map to TRBD2. With V trimmed by 0 bases and J by 5 bases, 2 bases remained unmatched. Germline V gives CDR1 SGDLS, CDR2 YYNGEE. The CDR3 runs to 15 residues. Written as DNA, the CDR3 is TGTGCCAGCAGCGTAGGACTAGCGGGAGATGAGACCCAGTACTTC. Translated: CASSVGLAGDETQYF.